These 11 T cell receptor beta chains share one sample of origin, sequenced in a study of shared clonotypes between healthy human individuals. TCRdb's copy holds only in-frame clones and misses some; the assay was immunoSEQ multiplex PCR. The sample yields 1,400,000 or so clones, approximately 98.5% seen once. Sequenced: naive CD4+ T cells sorted from blood. Indicated subset: CD45RA+ positively selected. These TCRs come from a man in his thirties or forties in good health.

The J gene is TRBJ2-7, the V gene TRBV10-3; 7 positions match TRBD1. CDR1 is ENHRY, CDR2 SYGVKD, per germline. CDR3 length equals 16 residues. The J segment lost 4 bases and the V segment lost 2 bases, leaving 11 bases of the junction unmatched. CDR3 nucleotides: TGTGCCATCAGTGAGACCATGCTCCGGGACAGTTACGAGCAGTACTTC. Its protein product is CAISETMLRDSYEQYF.

J is TRBJ2-2 and V is TRBV7-2; tentative D call: TRBD2 (6 bases). The CDR3 is 15 amino acids. Germline CDR1 and CDR2: SGHTA and FQGNSA. Between the trimmed V and J ends, which lost 1 base and 3 bases, there was a span of 9 bases. The CDR3 loop is CASSLVGSDTGELFF. CDR3 nucleotides: TGTGCCAGCAGCTTAGTCGGGAGCGACACCGGGGAGCTGTTTTTT.

The chain has TRBV7-2 and TRBJ2-1, with D possibly being TRBD2 (6 bases). Trimming stripped 5 bases from V and 6 bases from J, with 14 bases between. CDR1 and CDR2 from the germline V gene are SGHTA and FQGNSA. This CDR3 is built from 14 residues. This CDR3 is CASSGGTLRNEQFF. CDR3 sequence (DNA): TGTGCCAGCAGCGGGGGGACCTTACGCAATGAGCAGTTCTTC.

This clone was seen only once. The gene calls are TRBV11-2 and TRBJ2-7; 14 bases line up with TRBD2. Germline CDR1 is SGHAT and CDR2 is FQNNGV. This CDR3 spans 15 amino acids. Losses at the gene ends were 5 bases for V and 6 bases for J; bases not matched to a gene: 6. The CDR3 loop reads CASSTGLAGASEQYF. For the CDR3, the DNA is TGTGCCAGCAGCACGGGACTAGCGGGAGCGTCCGAGCAGTACTTC.

This chain joins TRBV5-1 and TRBJ2-1, with D possibly TRBD1 on 6 matching bases. The length of the CDR3 is 17 residues. Germline V lookup: CDR1 SGHRS, CDR2 YFSETQ. The V end lost 4 bases, the J end lost 0 bases, and 17 bases lay between the germline ends. The DNA for the CDR3 is TGCGCCAGCAGCCGGTTTGGGGGCTCAAGCTCCTACAATGAGCAGTTCTTC. This translates into CASSRFGGSSSYNEQFF.

The gene calls are TRBV5-1 and TRBJ1-4, with a weak D call TRBD1 (6 bases). The V end was cut by 3 bases, the J end by 3 bases, with 12 bases between. The CDR3 consists of 15 residues. The germline gives CDR1 SGHRS, CDR2 YFSETQ. CDR3 DNA: TGCGCCAGCAGCTACCGGGGGCATGCTAATGAAAAACTGTTTTTT. This translates into CASSYRGHANEKLFF.

V and J are TRBV7-8 and TRBJ2-3; the D gene is possibly TRBD2 (5 bases). The CDR3 has 13 residues. V lost 3 bases, J lost 4 bases, and 8 bases lay in between. In germline, CDR1 is SGHVS, CDR2 FQNEAQ. The CDR3 sequence: CASSFPGADTQYF. CDR3 coding DNA: TGTGCCAGCAGCTTTCCCGGGGCAGATACGCAGTATTTT.

This clone was counted a single time. V is TRBV10-3 and J is TRBJ2-2; TRBD1 is a possible D gene (5 bases). Trimming shortened V by 11 bases and J by 5 bases, and 15 bases separated the two germline ends. This CDR3 has 13 residues. Germline lookup yields CDR1 ENHRY and CDR2 SYGVKD. The CDR3 spells CAATAISTGELFF. DNA of the CDR3: TGTGCCGCGACAGCTATTAGTACCGGGGAGCTGTTTTTT.

This chain links TRBV14 with TRBJ2-7, with 10 positions matching TRBD1. V shed 3 bases, J shed 3 bases, and the junction held 20 bases outside the gene matches. Looked up from germline, CDR1 is SGHDN and CDR2 is FVKESK. The CDR3 loop spans 20 amino acids. The CDR3 region is CASSHGLPGQGYRRLYEQYF. The CDR3 DNA reads TGTGCCAGCAGCCACGGACTGCCGGGACAGGGGTACAGAAGGCTCTACGAGCAGTACTTC.

The chain joins TRBV15 to TRBJ1-1; 9 bases fit TRBD1. The CDR3 contains 14 residues. Looked up from germline, CDR1 is LNHNV and CDR2 is YYDKDF (reference sequence). Trimming cost V 1 base and J 5 bases; bases outside gene matches: 2. The CDR3: CATSRADRGTEAFF. The CDR3 bases are TGTGCCACCAGCAGAGCCGACAGGGGGACTGAAGCTTTCTTT. The whole variable domain, remainder taken from reference TRBV15 and TRBJ1-1, is DAMVIQNPRYQVTQFGKPVTLSCSQTLNHNVMYWYQQKSSQAPKLLFHYYDKDFNNEADTPDNFQSRRPNTSFCFLDIRSPGLGDTAMYLCATSRADRGTEAFFGQGTRLTVV.

This rearrangement joins TRBV5-4 to TRBJ2-6; D not resolved. Trimming stripped 4 bases from V and 1 base from J, with 9 bases between. The CDR3 runs 15 residues. Germline V gives CDR1 SGHNT, CDR2 YYREEE (reference sequence). The CDR3 here is CASSPDISGANVLTF. In nucleotides, the CDR3 is TGTGCCAGCAGCCCCGATATTTCTGGGGCCAACGTCCTGACTTTC.